The T cell receptor beta chain under discussion was sequenced for a study of OX40 agonist ivuxolimab in advanced cancers. Study-wide context: Three dose-escalation patients had partial responses: one with hepatocellular carcinoma and two with cutaneous melanoma.

No patient had autoimmune disease or received systemic immunosuppression. TCRdb keeps only in-frame clones here, not all; method: immunoSEQ multiplex PCR. Among 82,000 or so clones, 92% were seen once, and the ten largest hold roughly 0.65%. Study results and limitations: By week 6 at 0.1 to 3.0 mg/kg, blood CD4+ and CD8+ T cells had expanded clonally. Determination of antigen specificity was not performed for the expanded peripheral T cells.

Notes on this clone: What it binds is unknown.

Germline CDR1 and CDR2: KGHSH and LQKENI. With 1 base clipped from V and 5 bases from J, the junction kept 5 bases outside the gene matches. The CDR3 length is 15 residues. This TCR came from an adult with an advanced solid tumor such as melanoma, head and neck, liver or kidney cancer. The source material was CD4+ or CD8+ T cells sorted from blood, sampled in a trial of the OX40 agonist ivuxolimab. The chain joins TRBV18 to TRBJ2-7; 10 bases line up with TRBD1. The CDR3 DNA follows: TGTGCCAGCTCACCACAGGGACAGGGGAACGACGAGCAGTACTTC. Translation gives CASSPQGQGNDEQYF.